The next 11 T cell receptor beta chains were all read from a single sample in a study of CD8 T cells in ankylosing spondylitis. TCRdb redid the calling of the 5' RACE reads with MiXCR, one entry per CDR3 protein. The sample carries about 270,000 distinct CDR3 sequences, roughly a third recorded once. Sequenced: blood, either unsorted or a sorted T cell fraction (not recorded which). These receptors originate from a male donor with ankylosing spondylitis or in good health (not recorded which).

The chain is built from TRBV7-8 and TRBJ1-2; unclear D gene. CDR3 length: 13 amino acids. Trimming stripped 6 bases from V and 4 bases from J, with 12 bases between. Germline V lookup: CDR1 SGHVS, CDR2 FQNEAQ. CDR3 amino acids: CASSMAGFYGYTF. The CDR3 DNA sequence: TGTGCCAGCAGTATGGCGGGGTTCTATGGCTACACCTTC.

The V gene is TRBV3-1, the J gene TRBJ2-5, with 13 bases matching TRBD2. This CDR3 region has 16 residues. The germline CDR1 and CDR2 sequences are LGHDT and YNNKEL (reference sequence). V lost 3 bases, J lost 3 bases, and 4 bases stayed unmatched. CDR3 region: CASSHILAGGEETQYF. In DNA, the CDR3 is TGTGCCAGCAGCCACATACTAGCGGGGGGGGAAGAGACCCAGTACTTC.

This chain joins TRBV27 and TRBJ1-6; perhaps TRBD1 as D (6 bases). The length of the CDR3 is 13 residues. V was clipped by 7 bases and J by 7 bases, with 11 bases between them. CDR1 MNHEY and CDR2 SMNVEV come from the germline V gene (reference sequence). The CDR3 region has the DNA TGTGCCAGCAAGGGGGGGGGGAATTCACCCCTCCACTTT. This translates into CASKGGGNSPLHF.

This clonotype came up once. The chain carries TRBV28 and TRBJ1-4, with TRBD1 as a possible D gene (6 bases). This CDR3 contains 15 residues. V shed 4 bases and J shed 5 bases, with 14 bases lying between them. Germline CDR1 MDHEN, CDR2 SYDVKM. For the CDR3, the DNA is TGTGCCAGCAGTTCCAGGGGTATTGGGAATGAAAAACTGTTTTTT. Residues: CASSSRGIGNEKLFF.

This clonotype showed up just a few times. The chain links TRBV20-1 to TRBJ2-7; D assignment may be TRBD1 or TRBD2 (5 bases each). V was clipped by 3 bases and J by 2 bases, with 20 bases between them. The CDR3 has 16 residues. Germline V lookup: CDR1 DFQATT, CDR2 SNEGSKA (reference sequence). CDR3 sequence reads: CSARRAWGPDPYEQYF. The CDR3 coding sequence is TGCAGTGCTAGGCGGGCTTGGGGCCCCGATCCCTACGAGCAGTACTTC.

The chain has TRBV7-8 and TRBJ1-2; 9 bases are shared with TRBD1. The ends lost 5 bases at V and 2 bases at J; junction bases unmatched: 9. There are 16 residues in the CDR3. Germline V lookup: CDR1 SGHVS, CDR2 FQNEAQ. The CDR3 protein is CASSARTGASNYGYTF. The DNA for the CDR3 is TGTGCCAGCAGCGCCCGGACAGGGGCATCCAACTATGGCTACACCTTC.

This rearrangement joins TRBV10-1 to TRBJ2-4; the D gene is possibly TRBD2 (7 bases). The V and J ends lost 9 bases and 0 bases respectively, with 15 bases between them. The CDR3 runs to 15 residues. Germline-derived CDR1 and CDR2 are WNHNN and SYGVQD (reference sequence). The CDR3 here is CARLGGRLAKNIQYF. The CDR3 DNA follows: TGCGCCAGGTTGGGGGGGCGCTTAGCCAAAAACATTCAGTACTTC.

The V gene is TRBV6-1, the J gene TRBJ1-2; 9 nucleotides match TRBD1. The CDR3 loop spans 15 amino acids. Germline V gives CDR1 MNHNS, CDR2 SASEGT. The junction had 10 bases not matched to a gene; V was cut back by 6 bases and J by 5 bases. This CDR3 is CASRAGTGFRYGYTF. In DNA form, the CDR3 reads TGTGCCAGCAGGGCCGGGACAGGGTTTCGATATGGCTACACCTTC.

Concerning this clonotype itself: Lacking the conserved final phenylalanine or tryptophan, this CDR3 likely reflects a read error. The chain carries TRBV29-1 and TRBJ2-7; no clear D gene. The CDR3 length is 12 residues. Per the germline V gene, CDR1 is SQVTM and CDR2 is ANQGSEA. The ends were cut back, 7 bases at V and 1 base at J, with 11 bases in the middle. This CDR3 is CSALVRSYEQYL. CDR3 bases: TGCAGCGCCTTGGTTCGGTCCTACGAGCAGTACTTG.

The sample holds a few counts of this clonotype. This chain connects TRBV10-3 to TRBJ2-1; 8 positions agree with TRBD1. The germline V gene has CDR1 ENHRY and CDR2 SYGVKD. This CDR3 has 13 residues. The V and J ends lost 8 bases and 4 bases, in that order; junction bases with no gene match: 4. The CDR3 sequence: CAIAGGPYNEQFF. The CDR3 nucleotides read TGTGCCATCGCAGGGGGCCCTTACAATGAGCAGTTCTTC.

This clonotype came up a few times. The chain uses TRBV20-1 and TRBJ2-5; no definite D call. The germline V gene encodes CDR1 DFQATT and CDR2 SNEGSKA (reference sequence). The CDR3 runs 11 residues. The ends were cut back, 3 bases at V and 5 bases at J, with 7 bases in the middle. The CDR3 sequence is CSASGGETQYF. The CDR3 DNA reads TGCAGTGCTAGCGGTGGGGAGACCCAGTACTTC.